This T cell receptor (beta chain) is from a study of blood T cell repertoires in COVID-19. About the research overall: In each case, the material was cDNA or gDNA derived from T cells, B-cell-depleted T cells, or PBMCs.

Repertoires were generated with immunoSEQ multiplex PCR, while TCRdb's copy carries only in-frame clones and drops some. This sample carries roughly 120,000 clones, approximately 84% of them seen once, and the ten largest clones take 1.9%. The CDR3 consists of 14 residues. V lost 7 bases, J lost 4 bases, and 16 bases lay in between. CDR1 and CDR2 from the germline V gene are MNHEY and SMNVEV (reference sequence). V gene TRBV27 combines with J gene TRBJ1-2; tentative D call: TRBD1 (6 bases). This clonotype originated in a man between 65 and 79 years old with acute or convalescent COVID-19. The sample taken for sequencing was peripheral blood. The CDR3 spells CASKSGGGRYGYTF. The CDR3 DNA follows: TGTGCCAGCAAATCGGGGGGCGGTCGCTATGGCTACACCTTC.